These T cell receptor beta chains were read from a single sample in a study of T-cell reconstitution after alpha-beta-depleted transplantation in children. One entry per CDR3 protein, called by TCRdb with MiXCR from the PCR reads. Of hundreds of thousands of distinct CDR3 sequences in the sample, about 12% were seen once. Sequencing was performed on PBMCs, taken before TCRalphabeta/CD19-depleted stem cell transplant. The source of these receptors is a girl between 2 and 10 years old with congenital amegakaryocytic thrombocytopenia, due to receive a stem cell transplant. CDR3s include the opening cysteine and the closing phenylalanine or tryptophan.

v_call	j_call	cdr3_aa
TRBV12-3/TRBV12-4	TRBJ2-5	CASPPAGMQETQYF
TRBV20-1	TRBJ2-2	CSARWLHTGELFF
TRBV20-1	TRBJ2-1	CSARPRPGRAYEQFF
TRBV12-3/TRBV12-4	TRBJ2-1	CASRRPLAGGLSYEQFF
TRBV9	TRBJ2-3	CASSTRQGGTDTQYF
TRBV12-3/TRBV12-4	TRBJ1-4	CASRSGQNNEKLFF
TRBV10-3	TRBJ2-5	CAISEGSTETQYF
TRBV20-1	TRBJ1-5	CSATGQGAKQPQHF
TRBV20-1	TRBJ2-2	CSARAPGSSGELFF
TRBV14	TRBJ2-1	CASSQGAGPYNEQFF
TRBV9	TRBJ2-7	CASSVDGGAYEQYF
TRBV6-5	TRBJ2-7	CASSSASGIIYEQYF
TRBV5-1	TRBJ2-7	CASSYSSRGRFYEQYF
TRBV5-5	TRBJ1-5	CANSRGTANSNQPQLF
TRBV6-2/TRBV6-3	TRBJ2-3	CASSASGGTQYF
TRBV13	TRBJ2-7	CASSLRTTGGGYEQYF